This T cell receptor beta chain was observed in a study of PD-1 blockade in classical Hodgkin lymphoma. The CDR3 is made up of 16 amino acids. J gave up 6 bases and V 6 bases, and 13 bases lay outside the gene matches. CDR1 is MNHNY and CDR2 is SVGAGI in the germline V gene (reference sequence). Data came from immunoSEQ multiplex PCR; TCRdb stores just in-frame clones and leaves some out. The sample has 25,000 to 35,000 clones, 71% seen once. Each and every patient relapsed after autologous stem cell transplantation, and patients got differing brentuximab vedotin exposure. This sequence originates from a human donor with classical Hodgkin lymphoma. The V call is TRBV6-6, the J call TRBJ2-1; 8 bases are shared with TRBD1. Sequenced here: peripheral blood mononuclear cells (PBMCs), sampled before the second cycle of nivolumab. In nucleotides, the CDR3 is TGTGCCAGCAGCCTTCTCAGGGGGCAGTCGATCAATGAGCAGTTCTTC. Translated, it gives CASSLLRGQSINEQFF.